This T cell receptor beta chain was sequenced in a study of T-cell memory formation after mild COVID-19. The overall study: For the most part, TCR clusters were specific to one donor.

A note on this clonotype: The target antigen is unknown.

The study's findings and limits: Clones that shrank (day 15 to 85) were balanced CD4/CD8, whereas later expanders leaned CD4+.

With V trimmed by 4 bases and J by 4 bases, 26 bases remained unmatched. This CDR3 spans 20 amino acids. TCRdb passed the 5' RACE reads through MiXCR, listing each CDR3 protein once. In the table there are under 550,000 distinct CDR3 sequences, 15% to 20% of which are singletons. The sequenced sample was PBMCs or a T cell subset sorted from them (not recorded which). This chain joins TRBV5-3 and TRBJ2-7, with TRBD1 identical over 7 bases. TRBV5-3 belongs to the ORF category, with a function that is uncertain. The clonotype comes from an adult woman who had mild COVID-19 (a few samples of this study predate the infection). Cell type and time point are not known. CDR3 DNA: TGTGCCAGAAGCCTTTCGCTCCCCGGGGACAGACACTCACCAAGGTACGAGCAGTACTTC. Translated, it gives CARSLSLPGDRHSPRYEQYF.